Described below is a single TCR beta chain sequence and its context. The antigen remains undetermined. This entry belongs to a study of graft-versus-host responses after intestinal transplantation. Study background: Recipients got multivisceral, liver-intestinal, or isolated intestinal transplants. Every recipient underwent anti-thymocyte globulin induction, then tacrolimus and steroids for approximately 3 years. Study results and caveats: Detected in recipient marrow were GvH clones, some of which were first observed in ileum or blood.

V lost 3 bases to trimming and J lost 0 bases, with 6 bases between them. The CDR3 has 15 amino acids. The V gene's germline CDR1 is LNHDA and CDR2 SQIVND (reference sequence). Assay: immunoSEQ multiplex PCR; the TCRdb copy retains only in-frame clones and omits some. The sample contains tens of thousands of clones, about 95% of which appear only once. V and J are TRBV19 and TRBJ1-6; D gene unclear. This TCR was sampled from a human donor who was the organ donor for an intestinal transplant. Sequenced here: unstimulated CD4+ T cells sorted from spleen or lymph node cells, sampled before transplant. CDR3: CASSIQISYNSPLHF. The CDR3 DNA follows: TGTGCCAGTAGTATTCAAATCTCCTATAATTCACCCCTCCACTTT.